This T cell receptor beta chain was observed in a study of T cells after posttransplantation cyclophosphamide. Study results and limitations: Donor CD8+ memory clones often dominated recipient blood repertoires at later times. Tissue-infiltrating T cells from skin or gut overlapped little with blood T cells. TRB clonality was highly associated with recipient CMV seropositivity and reactivation.

Produced via immunoSEQ multiplex PCR; TCRdb's table is partial and in-frame only. The sample shows about 46,000 clones, 92% of them seen only once. The CDR3 is 15 amino acids. Germline V gives CDR1 SGHRS, CDR2 YFSETQ. The V and J ends lost 5 bases and 3 bases, in that order; junction bases with no gene match: 6. This related bone marrow graft donor gave peripheral blood on the day of marrow donation. A single count supports this clone. Its antigen is undetermined. The chain employs TRBV5-1 and TRBJ2-1, with 9 bases that match TRBD2. The TCR originated in a woman between 50 and 59 years old in good health and a related stem cell transplant donor. The sequenced material came from PBMCs. CDR3 in DNA: TGCGCCAGCAGGACCGGGACTAGCAGCTACAATGAGCAGTTCTTC. Translating it yields CASRTGTSSYNEQFF.